These 20 T cell receptor beta chains originate from one sample sequenced in a study of CD8 T cells in Susac syndrome. Roughly 0.5 to 1 ug RNA was reverse transcribed with random hexamers. Each CDR3 protein is one row after TCRdb ran MiXCR on the immunoSEQ multiplex PCR reads. The sample records about 90,000 distinct CDR3 sequences, roughly 95% being singletons. The sample comprised CD8+ T cells from PBMCs. The receptors here all came from a human donor with Susac syndrome.

The rearrangement links TRBV2 to TRBJ1-2; D unclear. V lost 0 bases and J 4 bases, leaving 9 bases between the germline ends. The CDR3 contains 14 residues. The V gene's germline CDR1 is SNHLY and CDR2 FYNNEI. The CDR3 reads CASSEARLGYGYTF. CDR3 bases: TGTGCCAGCAGTGAAGCGCGTTTGGGCTATGGCTACACCTTC.

This clonotype appeared a single time. The rearrangement joins TRBV30 to TRBJ1-1; 10 nucleotides agree with TRBD1. CDR1 is GTSNPN and CDR2 is SVGIG in the germline V gene (reference sequence). The trim removed 4 bases at V and 6 bases at J, leaving 14 bases unmatched. The CDR3 loop spans 16 amino acids. Here the CDR3 reads CAWTEGQGIRRPEAFF. The CDR3 nucleotides are TGTGCCTGGACCGAGGGACAGGGGATTAGGAGGCCTGAAGCTTTCTTT.

This clonotype occurred once. The gene calls are TRBV6-5 and TRBJ2-3, with TRBD1 as a possible D gene (6 bases). The CDR3 sequence is 14 residues long. The germline V gene encodes CDR1 MNHEY and CDR2 SVGAGI. Deletions cut 0 bases from V and 4 bases from J, with 8 bases between. CDR3 loop: CASSYSAGADTQYF. The CDR3 DNA reads TGTGCCAGCAGTTACTCGGCAGGGGCAGATACGCAGTATTTT.

This chain uses TRBV30 with TRBJ1-2; 8 nucleotides align to TRBD1. This CDR3 region has 14 residues. Germline loops: CDR1 GTSNPN, CDR2 SVGIG (reference sequence). With 6 bases clipped from V and 2 bases from J, the junction kept 8 bases outside the gene matches. The CDR3, as DNA: TGTGCCTGTACGTATGGACAGGGAAACTATGGCTACACCTTC. Residues: CACTYGQGNYGYTF.

This rearrangement joins TRBV12-3 or TRBV12-4 to TRBJ2-2; the D gene is possibly TRBD1 (6 bases). Trimming pared 2 bases from V and 3 bases from J, leaving 13 bases between. This CDR3 comprises 16 residues. The CDR3 sequence is CASSLWGHADTGELFF. The DNA of the CDR3 is TGTGCCAGCAGTTTATGGGGGCACGCGGACACCGGGGAGCTGTTTTTT.

This rearrangement joins TRBV2 to TRBJ2-5; maybe TRBD2 (5 bases). Trimming removed 3 bases at V and 2 bases at J, with 7 bases between. The CDR3 is 13 residues long. Germline CDR1 and CDR2: SNHLY and FYNNEI. CDR3 sequence: CASSDPGQETQYF. CDR3 in DNA: TGTGCCAGCAGTGACCCGGGACAAGAGACCCAGTACTTC.

The chain uses TRBV4-1 and TRBJ1-2; D unresolved. Germline V gene data show CDR1 as MGHRA and CDR2 as YSYEKL. Trimming stripped 0 bases from V and 7 bases from J, with 15 bases between. The CDR3 loop spans 15 amino acids. The CDR3 protein is CASSQDELSTGGYTF. In nucleotides, the CDR3 is TGCGCCAGCAGCCAAGATGAATTAAGTACGGGTGGCTACACCTTC.

The chain links TRBV20-1 to TRBJ1-5; a weak D match, TRBD1 (6 bases). Trimming took off 4 bases at V and 1 base at J, with 8 bases between the two ends. Germline assignment: CDR1 DFQATT and CDR2 SNEGSKA (reference sequence). The CDR3 extends over 13 amino acids. CDR3 amino acids: CSATQGSNQPQHF. Here the CDR3 DNA reads TGCAGTGCTACACAGGGAAGCAATCAGCCCCAGCATTTT.

This chain connects TRBV30 to TRBJ1-1, with 10 bases lining up with TRBD1. Trimming cost V 0 bases and J 1 base; bases outside gene matches: 8. The CDR3 loop spans 17 amino acids. The germline V gene encodes CDR1 GTSNPN and CDR2 SVGIG (reference sequence). The DNA of the CDR3 is TGTGCCTGGAGTGTACCATCCGGGACAGGGGAGAACACTGAAGCTTTCTTT. Protein product: CAWSVPSGTGENTEAFF. The variable domain in full, completed from reference TRBV30 and TRBJ1-1, reads SQTIHQWPATLVQPVGSPLSLECTVEGTSNPNLYWYRQAAGRGLQLLFYSVGIGQISSEVPQNLSASRPQDRQFILSSKKLLLSDSGFYLCAWSVPSGTGENTEAFFGQGTRLTVV.

V and J are TRBV27 and TRBJ1-6; D gene uncertain. This CDR3 region has 13 residues. Germline V gives CDR1 MNHEY, CDR2 SMNVEV (reference sequence). Trimming shortened V by 10 bases and J by 9 bases, and 16 bases separated the two germline ends. DNA of the CDR3: TGTGCCACCGCATTCCGGGGTGTTTCACCCCTCCACTTT. Its protein is CATAFRGVSPLHF.

This sequence joins TRBV11-2 and TRBJ2-7; 11 bases align to TRBD2. Germline CDR1 is SGHAT and CDR2 is FQNNGV. This CDR3 spans 17 amino acids. The junction had 8 bases not matched to a gene; V was cut back by 3 bases and J by 1 base. The CDR3: CASSFSLAGARSYEQYF. DNA of the CDR3: TGTGCCAGCAGCTTCTCACTAGCGGGGGCGCGTTCCTACGAGCAGTACTTC.

The V gene is TRBV5-1, the J gene TRBJ1-2, with D perhaps TRBD1 (6 bases). There are 15 residues in the CDR3. CDR1 is SGHRS and CDR2 is YFSETQ in the germline V gene. V was pared by 7 bases and J by 6 bases, with 22 bases between. CDR3 region: CASVRHPTGADGYTF. The DNA for the CDR3 is TGCGCCAGCGTTCGGCACCCGACAGGTGCTGATGGCTACACCTTC.

This rearrangement joins TRBV30 to TRBJ1-1; 8 bases fit TRBD1. Trimming at V came to 7 bases and at J to 4 bases, leaving 11 bases not matched to a gene. The CDR3 is made up of 14 amino acids. Per the germline V gene, CDR1 is GTSNPN and CDR2 is SVGIG (reference sequence). The CDR3 loop is CAFQGAGSGTEAFF. Here the CDR3 DNA reads TGTGCCTTCCAGGGGGCCGGGTCGGGCACTGAAGCTTTCTTT.

V usage is TRBV30 and J usage is TRBJ1-3; TRBD1 aligns across 9 bases. V was pared by 4 bases and J by 0 bases, with 7 bases of the junction left unmatched. The germline V gene has CDR1 GTSNPN and CDR2 SVGIG (reference sequence). CDR3 size: 16 residues. CDR3: CAWTRDRASSGNTIYF. The CDR3 coding sequence is TGTGCCTGGACCCGGGACAGGGCAAGCTCTGGAAACACCATATATTTT.

This clonotype has just one count. The V call is TRBV20-1, the J call TRBJ2-3, with 8 positions matching TRBD1. V gave up 3 bases and J gave up 0 bases; unmatched junction bases: 5. There are 15 residues in the CDR3. The germline V gene has CDR1 DFQATT and CDR2 SNEGSKA (reference sequence). CDR3 region: CSASRQGKSTDTQYF. Written as DNA, the CDR3 is TGCAGTGCTAGCCGACAGGGGAAAAGCACAGATACGCAGTATTTT.

This chain uses TRBV20-1 with TRBJ1-1; D is ambiguous. The germline V and J ends were trimmed by 6 bases and 7 bases, with 9 bases remaining between them. The CDR3 has 10 amino acids. Per the germline V gene, CDR1 is DFQATT and CDR2 is SNEGSKA (reference sequence). The CDR3 nucleotides are TGCAGTGCGAGCGGACTTGAAGCTTTCTTT. Residues: CSASGLEAFF.

The rearrangement links TRBV7-2 to TRBJ1-1; D might be TRBD1 (5 bases). The CDR3 runs 13 residues. The V end lost 5 bases, the J end lost 8 bases, and 15 bases lay between the germline ends. Per germline, CDR1 SGHTA and CDR2 FQGNSA. The CDR3 region has the DNA TGTGCCAGCAGCCCTCCCGGGACTGAAGAAGCTTTCTTT. Translation gives CASSPPGTEEAFF.

The rearrangement links TRBV5-1 to TRBJ2-5; D not resolved. The CDR3 covers 14 residues. From germline, CDR1 is SGHRS and CDR2 YFSETQ. Trimming removed 0 bases from V and 5 bases from J, with 11 bases in between. DNA of the CDR3: TGCGCCAGCAGCTTGGGGGATCCGAGGGAGACCCAGTACTTC. This translates into CASSLGDPRETQYF.

This chain links TRBV20-1 with TRBJ1-2; TRBD1 might be the D (6 bases). The CDR3 extends over 12 amino acids. V was trimmed by 0 bases and J by 13 bases, leaving 15 bases between them. CDR1 is DFQATT and CDR2 is SNEGSKA in the germline V gene (reference sequence). The CDR3: CSARDRGQGGTF. The CDR3 DNA reads as TGCAGTGCTAGAGATCGGGGGCAGGGCGGCACCTTC.

The chain employs TRBV30 and TRBJ1-1; D is uncertain. Germline CDR1 GTSNPN, CDR2 SVGIG (reference sequence). V was cut by 2 bases and J by 5 bases, with 12 bases left in between. This CDR3 comprises 13 residues. CDR3 sequence: CAWSLRPGTEAFF. In DNA, the CDR3 is TGTGCCTGGAGTCTCCGGCCCGGGACTGAAGCTTTCTTT.